A selection of T cell receptor beta chains follows, all from one sample in a study of blood T cell repertoires in COVID-19. Clones were sequenced by immunoSEQ multiplex PCR, and TCRdb holds only the in-frame ones, with some missing. The table lists about 220,000 clones, 75% to 90% of them singletons. Sequenced material: PBMCs or T cells enriched from blood (not recorded which). The receptors here all came from a woman aged 40 to 50 with acute COVID-19. CDR3s include the opening cysteine and the closing phenylalanine or tryptophan.

cdr3_length v_call cdr3_aa
15 TRBV2 CASSEDRGNDQPQHF
15 TRBV6-5 CASRGPGTTNYGYTF
14 TRBV7-2 CASSSRGSTDTQYF
19 TRBV9 CASSDSPGRRGGSGNTIYF
13 TRBV19 CASSEQYTDTQYF
15 TRBV20-1 CSASQGGGAGETQYF
12 TRBV29-1 CSVGDRTYGYTF
13 TRBV11-2 CASSLGPSYEQYF
13 TRBV19 CASSILTGRGYTF
15 TRBV11-2 CASSSTPLANTEAFF
15 TRBV4-1 CASSQGLAGPGELFF
13 TRBV12-3/TRBV12-4 CASSLRQGYEQYF
13 TRBV27 CASRHSFEYGYTF
14 TRBV7-8 CASSRTGINEKLFF
13 TRBV6-5 CASRKGAGDEQYF
15 TRBV20-1 CSASGPRGQGNTIYF
16 TRBV18 CASSRPSGGLTDTQYF
14 TRBV7-8 CASSPGTGGNTIYF
13 TRBV2 CASSEGEGYGYTF
15 TRBV27 CASRIRWTGGTEAFF
15 TRBV7-9 CASSLTSRDTDTQYF
14 TRBV5-1 CASSLEDKNTEAFF
14 TRBV6-5 CASSMGLPADTQYF
13 TRBV27 CASSMGRVSPLHF
12 TRBV18 CASSPGGYEQYF
11 TRBV11-2 CASSQSDEQFF
14 TRBV6-5 CASSYSPTDYGYTF
11 TRBV20-1 CSAKSGTSMHF
15 TRBV15 CATSQQGADTGELFF
13 TRBV5-1 CASRQGGNTEAFF
17 TRBV7-9 CASSLITGLAQLGTQYF
15 TRBV7-8 CASSPAGQGHYGYTF
16 TRBV5-4 CASSLASGGQPFVQFF
16 TRBV28 CASRPFDTGGGDEQFF
11 TRBV29-1 CSVRVRNTIYF
15 TRBV4-3 CASSQEASRPDTQYF
13 TRBV6-5 CASSQTGIQPQHF
15 TRBV25-1 CASSEVGRANTEAFF
15 TRBV5-6 CASSLPGQGISGYTF
17 TRBV15 CATSREGGGASWDTQYF
17 TRBV6-2/TRBV6-3 CASSSEPGLWEFSEQFF
13 TRBV2 CASTKTSPPEQYF
14 TRBV6-5 CASRQGQGYNEQFF
14 TRBV7-9 CASSLAVTENIQYF
16 TRBV28 CASSTIQGSVNQPQHF
15 TRBV6-5 CASSPDSTVSYEQYF
17 TRBV21-1 CASSKATLAGEAGELFF
13 TRBV6-5 CASSTVAGTEAFF
19 TRBV7-9 CASSSLSTSGDLAKNIQYF
11 TRBV25-1 CASTGGTEAFF
13 TRBV7-3 CASSLNRDYGYTF
16 TRBV7-8 CASSHGRDSRNEKLFF
13 TRBV9 CASSVGQYNEQFF
14 TRBV4-3 CASSQARGNQPQHF
15 TRBV7-3 CASSLSGFGGTEAFF